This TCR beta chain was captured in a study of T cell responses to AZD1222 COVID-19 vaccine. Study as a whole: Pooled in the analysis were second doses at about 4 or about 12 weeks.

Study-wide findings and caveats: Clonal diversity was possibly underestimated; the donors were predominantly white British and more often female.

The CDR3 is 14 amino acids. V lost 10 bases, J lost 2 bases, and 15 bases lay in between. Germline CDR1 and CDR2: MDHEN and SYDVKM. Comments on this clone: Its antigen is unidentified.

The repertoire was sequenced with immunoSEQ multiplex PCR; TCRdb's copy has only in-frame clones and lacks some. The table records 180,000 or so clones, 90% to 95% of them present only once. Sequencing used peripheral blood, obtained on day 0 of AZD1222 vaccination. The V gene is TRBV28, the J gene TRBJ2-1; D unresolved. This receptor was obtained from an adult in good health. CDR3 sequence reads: CATDPATTYNEQFF. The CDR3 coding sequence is TGTGCCACCGACCCCGCGACCACCTACAATGAGCAGTTCTTC.